This entry lists 17 T cell receptor beta chains sequenced from one sample in a study of blood T cells in healthy people across ages. A second PCR, run for about 7 to 11 cycles, used a sample-barcoded 5' primer plus a J-beta primer mix. TCRdb redid the calling of the 5' RACE reads with MiXCR, one entry per CDR3 protein. The sample yields over a million distinct CDR3 sequences, roughly a quarter seen once. The sample was also reused in another study, on T cells of mothers and their children.

The source material was blood. The receptors originated from a girl aged 2 to 9 in good health.

This chain links TRBV6-2 or TRBV6-3 with TRBJ1-4, with 9 bases matching TRBD1. V shed 10 bases and J 8 bases; nucleotides not matched to a gene: 11. The CDR3 spans 14 residues. The germline V gene has CDR1 MNHEY and CDR2 SVGEGT. CDR3 amino acids: CATRNRGQGEKLFF. The CDR3 DNA follows: TGTGCCACCCGCAACCGGGGACAGGGAGAAAAACTGTTTTTT.

V is TRBV29-1 and J is TRBJ2-7; D remains unclear. With 4 bases removed from V and 1 base from J, the gap between germline ends came to 8 bases. Germline V CDR1 and CDR2: SQVTM, ANQGSEA. The CDR3 spans 12 residues. The CDR3 DNA reads TGCAGCGTTGGGTTGGAATCCTACGAGCAGTACTTC. The encoded protein is CSVGLESYEQYF.

This chain uses TRBV12-3 or TRBV12-4 with TRBJ2-1; possibly TRBD2 for D (6 bases). The CDR3 covers 15 residues. Trimming removed 4 bases from V and 9 bases from J, with 19 bases in between. DNA of the CDR3: TGTGCCAGCAGTTCCCGGGACTCGGGGGTAGGTGAGCAGTTCTTC. Its translation: CASSSRDSGVGEQFF.

This clonotype occurred a few times. The V gene is TRBV29-1, the J gene TRBJ2-1; D unresolved. This CDR3 spans 12 amino acids. V lost 3 bases and J 6 bases, leaving 9 bases between the germline ends. Germline V gene data show CDR1 as SQVTM and CDR2 as ANQGSEA. The CDR3 loop reads CSVDGRPNEQFF. Written as DNA, the CDR3 is TGCAGCGTTGATGGAAGGCCCAATGAGCAGTTCTTC.

This chain joins TRBV12-3 or TRBV12-4 and TRBJ2-2, with D maybe TRBD1 (5 bases). Trimming removed 3 bases at V and 8 bases at J, with 22 bases between. There are 17 residues in the CDR3. The chain's CDR3 is CASSFQTEPSLLGELFF. CDR3 bases: TGTGCCAGCAGTTTCCAGACAGAACCCTCCCTATTGGGGGAGCTGTTTTTT.

This chain links TRBV28 with TRBJ1-6, with D possibly being TRBD1 (6 bases). The CDR3 sequence is 12 residues long. Germline-derived CDR1 and CDR2 are MDHEN and SYDVKM. Trimming pared 3 bases from V and 9 bases from J, leaving 6 bases between. The chain's CDR3 is CASSFRGSPLHF. CDR3 DNA: TGTGCCAGCAGTTTCAGGGGTTCACCCCTCCACTTT.

This clonotype was picked up a small number of times. The rearrangement links TRBV7-6 to TRBJ2-7; possibly TRBD2 for D (5 bases). Trimming cost V 5 bases and J 0 bases, with 11 bases left between them. The CDR3 runs 14 residues. Germline lookup yields CDR1 SGHVS and CDR2 FNYEAQ. As DNA, the CDR3 is TGTGCCAGCAGCACTAGTGGCAGCTCCTACGAGCAGTACTTC. The encoded protein is CASSTSGSSYEQYF. Variable domain in full (rest from reference TRBV7-6 and TRBJ2-7): GAGVSQSPRYKVTKRGQDVALRCDPISGHVSLYWYRQALGQGPEFLTYFNYEAQQDKSGLPNDRFSAERPEGSISTLTIQRTEQRDSAMYRCASSTSGSSYEQYFGPGTRLTVT.

The chain combines TRBV28 with TRBJ1-1; the D gene is possibly TRBD1 (6 bases). The V end lost 4 bases, the J end lost 3 bases, and 18 bases lay between the germline ends. Germline V gene data show CDR1 as MDHEN and CDR2 as SYDVKM. The CDR3 is 16 amino acids. The CDR3 sequence is CASSSLTGFGDTEAFF. For the CDR3, the DNA is TGTGCCAGCAGTTCCCTAACAGGGTTTGGGGACACTGAAGCTTTCTTT.

This clonotype was counted only a few times. The V gene is TRBV28, the J gene TRBJ2-7, with D possibly matching TRBD1 (5 bases). The CDR3 runs 14 residues. CDR1 is MDHEN and CDR2 is SYDVKM in the germline V gene. The germline V and J ends were trimmed by 6 bases and 2 bases, with 14 bases remaining between them. The CDR3 coding sequence is TGTGCCAGCAGCTTCCCGACAGAAACCTACGAGCAGTACTTC. This encodes CASSFPTETYEQYF.

The table lists this clonotype with a few counts. The chain uses TRBV7-9 and TRBJ2-5; D is uncertain. Germline V gives CDR1 SEHNR, CDR2 FQNEAQ (reference sequence). The CDR3 extends over 16 amino acids. V was trimmed by 1 base and J by 4 bases, leaving 16 bases between them. The CDR3 bases are TGTGCCAGCAGCTTAGTGTTGGCTACCTTCGGAGAGACCCAGTACTTC. Amino acid sequence: CASSLVLATFGETQYF.

In this sample, this clonotype turned up a few times. The V and J genes are TRBV11-2 and TRBJ2-7; 10 bases are a match to TRBD2. The J segment lost 4 bases and the V segment lost 8 bases, leaving 11 bases of the junction unmatched. CDR1 and CDR2 (germline): SGHAT, FQNNGV. The CDR3 is made up of 15 amino acids. CDR3 coding DNA: TGTGCCAGCCGGAGTATGAGCGGGAGGGGTTACGAGCAGTACTTC. Translating it yields CASRSMSGRGYEQYF.

A few counts support this clonotype. This chain joins TRBV4-1 and TRBJ1-2; D remains ambiguous. Germline V gene sequence: CDR1 MGHRA, CDR2 YSYEKL. This CDR3 spans 17 amino acids. V dropped 7 bases and J dropped 0 bases, with 21 bases sitting between them. CDR3 region: CASIFLNGLTANYGYTF. CDR3 DNA: TGCGCCAGCATCTTTCTCAACGGGCTGACTGCTAACTATGGCTACACCTTC.

In this sample, this clonotype turned up a few times. The rearrangement links TRBV7-2 to TRBJ1-6, with TRBD1 matching 8 bases. The CDR3 has 12 amino acids. V lost 5 bases and J lost 10; bases outside the gene matches: 1. The germline gives CDR1 SGHTA, CDR2 FQGNSA. The CDR3 loop is CASSRQGSPLHF. CDR3 nucleotides: TGTGCCAGCAGCCGACAGGGGTCACCCCTCCACTTT.

In its sample, this clonotype was seen a few times. The V call is TRBV7-8, the J call TRBJ2-7; 8 bases match TRBD2. Germline V gene data show CDR1 as SGHVS and CDR2 as FQNEAQ. J was trimmed by 7 bases and V by 2 bases; bases with no gene match: 7. The CDR3 has 14 residues. Here the CDR3 reads CASSLSSAGGEQYF. The CDR3 nucleotides read TGTGCCAGCAGCTTAAGTTCCGCGGGGGGTGAGCAGTACTTC.

The chain links TRBV12-3 or TRBV12-4 to TRBJ2-2; D unclear. Trimming pared 3 bases from V and 8 bases from J, leaving 4 bases between. The length of the CDR3 is 11 residues. Here the CDR3 DNA reads TGTGCCAGCAGTTTTGAAGGGGAGCTGTTTTTT. This translates into CASSFEGELFF.

CDR3 sequence (DNA): TGTGCCAGCAGCTTAAGTGGTAGCGGGAACTACGAGCAGTACTTC. Encoded protein: CASSLSGSGNYEQYF. The chain uses TRBV7-3 and TRBJ2-5; 8 nucleotides agree with TRBD2. The J call could be wrong; TRBJ2-7 is a better fit for the DNA end. CDR1 SGHTA and CDR2 FQGTGA come from the germline V gene. The CDR3 is made up of 15 amino acids.

This chain joins TRBV27 and TRBJ1-2, with D hard to call. CDR3 size: 14 residues. The germline V gene encodes CDR1 MNHEY and CDR2 SMNVEV (reference sequence). V was shortened by 2 bases and J by 6 bases, with 13 bases between the two germline ends. In nucleotides, the CDR3 is TGTGCCAGCAGTTTAAGTGCCACAGCAGATGGCTACACCTTC. The encoded protein is CASSLSATADGYTF.